This T cell receptor (beta chain) appears in the sequencing data of a study of blood T cells in healthy people across ages. With a J-beta primer mix and a sample-barcoded 5' primer, a second PCR ran about 7 to 11 cycles. TCRdb itself ran the 5' RACE reads through MiXCR, one entry per CDR3 protein. This sample has about 1.4 million distinct CDR3 sequences, with almost 60% found just once. Germline lookup yields CDR1 LGHDT and CDR2 YNNKEL (reference sequence). The CDR3 contains 15 residues. Trimming took 0 bases from V and 8 from J, leaving 16 bases between them. The sequencing sample was made of blood. This receptor was obtained from a man aged 18 to 29 in good health. The chain couples TRBV3-1 to TRBJ1-2; D not certain. In DNA, the CDR3 is TGTGCCAGCAGCCAAGACTCGAGGGCCATAGAAGGCTACACCTTC. Its protein product is CASSQDSRAIEGYTF.